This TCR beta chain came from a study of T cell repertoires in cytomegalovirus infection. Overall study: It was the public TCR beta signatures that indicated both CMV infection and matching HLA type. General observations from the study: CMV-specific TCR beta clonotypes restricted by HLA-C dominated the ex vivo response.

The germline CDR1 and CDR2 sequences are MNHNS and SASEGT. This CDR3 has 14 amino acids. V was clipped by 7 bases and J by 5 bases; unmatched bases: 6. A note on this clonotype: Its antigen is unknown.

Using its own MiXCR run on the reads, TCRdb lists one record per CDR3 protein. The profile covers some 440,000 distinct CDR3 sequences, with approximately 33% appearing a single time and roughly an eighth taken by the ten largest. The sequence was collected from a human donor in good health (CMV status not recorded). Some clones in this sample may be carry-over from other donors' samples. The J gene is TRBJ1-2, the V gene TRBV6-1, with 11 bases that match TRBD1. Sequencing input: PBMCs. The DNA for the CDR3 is TGTGCCAGCACCCGCGGGGACAGGGGGTATGGCTACACCTTC. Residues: CASTRGDRGYGYTF.